Listed below are T cell receptor beta chains from one sample, sequenced in a study of beta chain features in type 1 diabetes. Measured with immunoSEQ multiplex PCR; TCRdb has only the in-frame clones, and not every one. The table lists approximately 200,000 clones, around 10% of them singletons. The sequenced sample consisted of naive CD4+ T cells from blood. These TCRs come from a young woman in good health. Each CDR3 is given with its conserved first and last residue. D genes are given only for firm matches. Size is stated for part of the rows, as once, few or many counts, or as a class when the clone is expanded.

D: TRBD2; V: TRBV7-9; size: few; J: TRBJ2-1; DNA: TGTGCCAGCACCTCTTCACTAGCGGGTGGAAATGAGCAGTTCTTC; CDR3: CASTSSLAGGNEQFF
D: TRBD1; V: TRBV6-1; size: few; J: TRBJ1-2; DNA: TGTGCCAGCAACCGACAGGGGTTGGGCTACACCTTC; CDR3: CASNRQGLGYTF
D: -; V: TRBV5-5; size: few; J: TRBJ2-1; DNA: TGTGCCAGCAGCTTGTCGAGCGTCTCCTACAATGAGCAGTTCTTC; CDR3: CASSLSSVSYNEQFF
D: TRBD1; V: TRBV6-1; size: few; J: TRBJ1-2; DNA: TGTGCCAGCAGTCCGGACAGGGGGCGTTTGAATGGCTACACCTTC; CDR3: CASSPDRGRLNGYTF
D: TRBD1; V: TRBV29-1; size: few; J: TRBJ2-1; DNA: TGCAGCGTGACGACAGGGCCCCTTAATGAGCAGTTCTTC; CDR3: CSVTTGPLNEQFF
D: TRBD1; V: TRBV7-9; size: few; J: TRBJ1-1; DNA: TGTGCCAGCAGCGCTACAGGGGACACTGAAGCTTTCTTT; CDR3: CASSATGDTEAFF
D: TRBD2; V: TRBV13; size: -; J: TRBJ2-1; DNA: TGTGCCAGCACCCGACTAGCGGGGGCCAATGAGCAGTTCTTC; CDR3: CASTRLAGANEQFF
D: -; V: TRBV5-1; size: few; J: TRBJ2-5; DNA: TGCGCCAGCAGCGGAGGGGACTCCTCCCAAGAGACCCAGTACTTC; CDR3: CASSGGDSSQETQYF
D: -; V: TRBV5-4; size: few; J: TRBJ2-7; DNA: TGTGCCAGCAGCTTGGGGCAGGGTACGGGCGAGCAGTACTTC; CDR3: CASSLGQGTGEQYF
D: TRBD2; V: TRBV5-6; size: few; J: TRBJ2-1; DNA: TGTGCCAGCAGCCTAGGGACTAGTTGGAATGAGCAGTTCTTC; CDR3: CASSLGTSWNEQFF
D: TRBD2; V: TRBV11-2; size: few; J: TRBJ2-5; DNA: TGTGCCAGCAGCTTAATCCTTGGGGTAGCGGGAGAGACCCAGTACTTC; CDR3: CASSLILGVAGETQYF
D: TRBD2; V: TRBV18; size: few; J: TRBJ2-2; DNA: TGTGCCAGCTCACCACAACTAGCGGGAATCACCGGGGAGCTGTTTTTT; CDR3: CASSPQLAGITGELFF
D: -; V: TRBV6-6; size: -; J: TRBJ2-7; DNA: TGTGCCAGCAGTCAAACCCCGACAGTTTTCTACGAGCAGTACTTC; CDR3: CASSQTPTVFYEQYF
D: TRBD2; V: TRBV5-4; size: -; J: TRBJ2-1; DNA: TGTGCCAGCAGCTTCGGGACTAGTAGTTCCAATGAGCAGTTCTTC; CDR3: CASSFGTSSSNEQFF
D: TRBD2; V: TRBV5-1; size: -; J: TRBJ2-7; DNA: TGCGCCAGCAGCACAGCTCTTAGCGGGAGGTCCACCTACGAGCAGTACTTC; CDR3: CASSTALSGRSTYEQYF
D: -; V: TRBV7-7; size: -; J: TRBJ2-7; DNA: TGTGCTAGCAGCCAGGCGAACGGGGGAGGATACGAGCAGTACTTC; CDR3: CASSQANGGGYEQYF
D: -; V: TRBV7-8; size: -; J: TRBJ2-2; DNA: TGTGCCAGCAGCTTAAGGACGGGGACCGGGGAGCTGTTTTTT; CDR3: CASSLRTGTGELFF
D: TRBD1; V: TRBV5-1; size: few; J: TRBJ2-3; DNA: TGCGCCAGCAGCTCATACAGGGGACGCACAGATACGCAGTATTTT; CDR3: CASSSYRGRTDTQYF
D: -; V: TRBV27; size: -; J: TRBJ1-2; DNA: TGTGCCAGCAGTCCCATTCCGGGTCTCCGCTATGGCTACACCTTC; CDR3: CASSPIPGLRYGYTF
D: -; V: TRBV9; size: few; J: TRBJ2-7; DNA: TGTGCCAGCAGCGTAGCGGGTTCTCACTCCTACGAGCAGTACTTC; CDR3: CASSVAGSHSYEQYF
D: TRBD2; V: TRBV2; size: few; J: TRBJ2-7; DNA: TGTGCCAGCAGGGAGACTAGCGGGTCCTTGGAGCAGTACTTC; CDR3: CASRETSGSLEQYF
D: TRBD1; V: TRBV5-1; size: few; J: TRBJ1-2; DNA: TGCGCCAGCAGCTTGGCCGCCGGACAGGGAGTGGGCTATGGCTACACCTTC; CDR3: CASSLAAGQGVGYGYTF
D: TRBD1; V: TRBV5-1; size: -; J: TRBJ2-6; DNA: TGCGCCAGCAGCTTAGGGGGCACTGGGGCCAACGTCCTGACTTTC; CDR3: CASSLGGTGANVLTF
D: -; V: TRBV28; size: few; J: TRBJ1-3; DNA: TGTGCCAGCGGACTGGATCCGGGGGGAAACACCATATATTTT; CDR3: CASGLDPGGNTIYF
D: -; V: TRBV5-4; size: few; J: TRBJ1-5; DNA: TGTGCCAGCAGCTTTGGGGGGGATAGCAATCAGCCCCAGCATTTT; CDR3: CASSFGGDSNQPQHF
D: TRBD2; V: TRBV5-1; size: -; J: TRBJ2-1; DNA: TGCGCCAGCAGCTCCTTTATCCAGCGGGACTCCTACAATGAGCAGTTCTTC; CDR3: CASSSFIQRDSYNEQFF
D: -; V: TRBV5-1; size: few; J: TRBJ2-3; DNA: TGCGCCAGCAGCTCGCGGGATCCCACAGATACGCAGTATTTT; CDR3: CASSSRDPTDTQYF
D: TRBD2; V: TRBV30; size: few; J: TRBJ2-3; DNA: TGTGCCTGGAGTGTCCTAGCGGGGGGGCTCACAGATACGCAGTATTTT; CDR3: CAWSVLAGGLTDTQYF
D: TRBD1; V: TRBV7-2; size: -; J: TRBJ2-7; DNA: TGTGCCAGCAGCTTAGCTGGGACAGCCTCCTACGAGCAGTACTTC; CDR3: CASSLAGTASYEQYF
D: -; V: TRBV7-2; size: few; J: TRBJ2-7; DNA: TGTGCCAGCAGCTCGCTCCCAGGAAGCTCCTACGAGCAGTACTTC; CDR3: CASSSLPGSSYEQYF
D: -; V: TRBV9; size: -; J: TRBJ1-1; DNA: TGTGCCAGCAGCGCGACAATAGGAACTGAAGCTTTCTTT; CDR3: CASSATIGTEAFF
D: -; V: TRBV15; size: -; J: TRBJ2-3; DNA: TGTGCCACCAGCAGAGATCGCGGAAGCACAGATACGCAGTATTTT; CDR3: CATSRDRGSTDTQYF
D: TRBD2; V: TRBV4-2; size: -; J: TRBJ2-2; DNA: TGTGCCAGCAGCTATTTTAGCGGGAGGGCCAGGACCGGGGAGCTGTTTTTT; CDR3: CASSYFSGRARTGELFF
D: TRBD1; V: TRBV30; size: -; J: TRBJ1-2; DNA: TGTGCCTGGGAACAGGGGGCGGTAGTATATGGCTACACCTTC; CDR3: CAWEQGAVVYGYTF
D: TRBD1; V: TRBV27; size: few; J: TRBJ1-4; DNA: TGTGCCAGCAGTCTCTTTTCGACAGGGGGCAATGAAAAACTGTTTTTT; CDR3: CASSLFSTGGNEKLFF
D: -; V: TRBV23-1; size: many; J: TRBJ2-7; DNA: TGCGCCAGCAGTCACCCGACAGTCTCCTACGAGCAGTACTTC; CDR3: CASSHPTVSYEQYF
D: -; V: TRBV5-6; size: few; J: TRBJ2-1; DNA: TGTGCCAGCAGCTTGGATAAGGACAGTATCTACAATGAGCAGTTCTTC; CDR3: CASSLDKDSIYNEQFF
D: -; V: TRBV30; size: few; J: TRBJ2-3; DNA: TGTGCCTGGCAGGGGGGAGGACAGATTAGGAGCACAGATACGCAGTATTTT; CDR3: CAWQGGGQIRSTDTQYF
D: -; V: TRBV2; size: few; J: TRBJ1-6; DNA: TGTGCCAGCAGTGCCTCCACGGGGGACGGGAGGAATTCACCCCTCCACTTT; CDR3: CASSASTGDGRNSPLHF
D: TRBD1; V: TRBV10-2; size: -; J: TRBJ1-1; DNA: TGCGCCAGCAGCCAGGGGGGCACTGAAGCTTTCTTT; CDR3: CASSQGGTEAFF
D: -; V: TRBV5-1; size: -; J: TRBJ1-1; DNA: TGCGCCAGCAGCTTCGGGACAATGAACACTGAAGCTTTCTTT; CDR3: CASSFGTMNTEAFF
D: TRBD2; V: TRBV7-3; size: -; J: TRBJ2-3; DNA: TGTGCCAGCAGCTTAGGACGGGGGGGCAACGCAGATACGCAGTATTTT; CDR3: CASSLGRGGNADTQYF
D: TRBD2; V: TRBV7-8; size: -; J: TRBJ2-1; DNA: TGTGCCAGCAGCGCCATACGGGCTGGCGGGGGCAATGAGCAGTTCTTC; CDR3: CASSAIRAGGGNEQFF
D: -; V: TRBV5-1; size: -; J: TRBJ2-7; DNA: TGCGCCAGCAGCTTGGGCAGGGACTACGAGCAGTACTTC; CDR3: CASSLGRDYEQYF
D: -; V: TRBV5-4; size: -; J: TRBJ2-3; DNA: TGTGCCAGCAGGGACGACAGTAGGACAGATACGCAGTATTTT; CDR3: CASRDDSRTDTQYF
D: TRBD2; V: TRBV9; size: -; J: TRBJ2-5; DNA: TGTGCCAGCAGCACCCGGGACTACAGGCAAGAGACCCAGTACTTC; CDR3: CASSTRDYRQETQYF
D: -; V: TRBV19; size: -; J: TRBJ1-6; DNA: TGTGCCAGTAGTATAGCCGGGACAAACTCACCCCTCCACTTT; CDR3: CASSIAGTNSPLHF
D: TRBD1; V: TRBV30; size: -; J: TRBJ1-1; DNA: TGTGCCTGGAGTCCTCCAGGGGGTAGCACTGAAGCTTTCTTT; CDR3: CAWSPPGGSTEAFF
D: -; V: TRBV9; size: few; J: TRBJ2-1; DNA: TGTGCCAGCAAGGAGGGGGCGTTGCAGTTCTTC; CDR3: CASKEGALQFF
D: -; V: TRBV11-2; size: few; J: TRBJ1-1; DNA: TGTGCCAGCAGCTATGAGCCGCACAGGCTGAACACTGAAGCTTTCTTT; CDR3: CASSYEPHRLNTEAFF
D: TRBD2; V: TRBV7-8; size: -; J: TRBJ2-7; DNA: TGTGCCAGCAGCTTAGCGGGGCTAGCGGATTACGAGCAGTACTTC; CDR3: CASSLAGLADYEQYF
D: TRBD1; V: TRBV30; size: few; J: TRBJ2-7; DNA: TGTGCCTGGGTTCCGACAGGGGCTCCCTACGAGCAGTACTTC; CDR3: CAWVPTGAPYEQYF
D: -; V: TRBV5-4; size: few; J: TRBJ1-5; DNA: TGTGCCAGCAGCTTCCGACAGGAGAATCAGCCCCAGCATTTT; CDR3: CASSFRQENQPQHF
D: -; V: TRBV5-1; size: few; J: TRBJ1-1; DNA: TGCGCCAGCAGCTTTGGACGGAGGCCTCCTCTGAACACTGAAGCTTTCTTT; CDR3: CASSFGRRPPLNTEAFF
D: -; V: TRBV5-1; size: few; J: TRBJ2-3; DNA: TGCGCCAGCAGCTGGGGAGGTCTCACAGATACGCAGTATTTT; CDR3: CASSWGGLTDTQYF